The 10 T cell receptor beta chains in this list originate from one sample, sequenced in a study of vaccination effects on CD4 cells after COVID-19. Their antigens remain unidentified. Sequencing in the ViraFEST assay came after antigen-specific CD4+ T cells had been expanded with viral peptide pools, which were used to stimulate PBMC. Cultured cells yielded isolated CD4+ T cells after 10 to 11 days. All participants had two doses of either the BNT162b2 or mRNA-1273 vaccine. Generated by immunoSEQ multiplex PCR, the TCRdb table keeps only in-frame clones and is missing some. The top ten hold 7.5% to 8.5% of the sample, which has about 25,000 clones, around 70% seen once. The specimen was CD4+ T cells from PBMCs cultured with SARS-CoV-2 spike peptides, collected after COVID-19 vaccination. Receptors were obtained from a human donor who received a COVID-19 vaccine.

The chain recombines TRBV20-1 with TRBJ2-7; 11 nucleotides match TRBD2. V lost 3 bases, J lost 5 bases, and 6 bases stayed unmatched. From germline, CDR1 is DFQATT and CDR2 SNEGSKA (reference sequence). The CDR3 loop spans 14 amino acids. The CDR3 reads CSASTSGSFHEQYF. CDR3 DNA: TGCAGTGCTAGTACTAGCGGGAGCTTTCACGAGCAGTACTTC.

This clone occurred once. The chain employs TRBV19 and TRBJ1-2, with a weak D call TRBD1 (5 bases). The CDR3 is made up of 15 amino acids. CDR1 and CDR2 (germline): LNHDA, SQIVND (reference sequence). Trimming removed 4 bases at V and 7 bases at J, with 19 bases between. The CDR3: CASSTKMGGSSGYTF. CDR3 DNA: TGTGCCAGTAGTACCAAGATGGGGGGGTCCTCTGGCTACACCTTC.

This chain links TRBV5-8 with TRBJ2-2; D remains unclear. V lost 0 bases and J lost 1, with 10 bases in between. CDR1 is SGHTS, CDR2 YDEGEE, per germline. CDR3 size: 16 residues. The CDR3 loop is CASSLADFLNTGELFF. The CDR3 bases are TGTGCCAGCAGCTTGGCAGACTTCTTGAACACCGGGGAGCTGTTTTTT.

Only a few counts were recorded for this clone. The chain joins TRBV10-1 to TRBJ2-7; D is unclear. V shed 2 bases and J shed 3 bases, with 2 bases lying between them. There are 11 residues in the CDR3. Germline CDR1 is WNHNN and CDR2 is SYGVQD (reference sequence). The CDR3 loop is CASSENYEQYF. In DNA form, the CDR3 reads TGCGCCAGCAGTGAGAACTACGAGCAGTACTTC.

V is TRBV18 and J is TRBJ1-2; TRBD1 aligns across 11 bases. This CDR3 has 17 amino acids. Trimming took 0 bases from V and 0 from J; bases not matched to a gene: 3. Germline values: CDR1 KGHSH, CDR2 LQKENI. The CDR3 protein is CASSPPGQGEANYGYTF. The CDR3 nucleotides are TGTGCCAGCTCACCACCGGGACAGGGGGAGGCTAACTATGGCTACACCTTC.

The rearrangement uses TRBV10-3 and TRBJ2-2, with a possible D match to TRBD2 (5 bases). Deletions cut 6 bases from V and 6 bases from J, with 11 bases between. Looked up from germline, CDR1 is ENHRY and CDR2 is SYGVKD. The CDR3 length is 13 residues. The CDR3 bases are TGTGCCATCAGCGGGGTAGGGCCCGGGGAGCTGTTTTTT. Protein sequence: CAISGVGPGELFF.

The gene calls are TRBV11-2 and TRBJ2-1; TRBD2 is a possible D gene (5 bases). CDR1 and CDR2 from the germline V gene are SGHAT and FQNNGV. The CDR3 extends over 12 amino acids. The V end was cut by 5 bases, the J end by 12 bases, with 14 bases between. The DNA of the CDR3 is TGTGCCAGCAGCCCCTCGACCGGGGTGCAGTTCTTC. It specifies CASSPSTGVQFF.

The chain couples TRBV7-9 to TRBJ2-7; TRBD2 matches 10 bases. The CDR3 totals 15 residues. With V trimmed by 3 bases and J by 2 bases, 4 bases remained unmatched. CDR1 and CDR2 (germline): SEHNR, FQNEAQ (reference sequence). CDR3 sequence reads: CASSLDSGRAYEQYF. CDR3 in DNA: TGTGCCAGCAGCTTGGACAGCGGGAGGGCCTACGAGCAGTACTTC.

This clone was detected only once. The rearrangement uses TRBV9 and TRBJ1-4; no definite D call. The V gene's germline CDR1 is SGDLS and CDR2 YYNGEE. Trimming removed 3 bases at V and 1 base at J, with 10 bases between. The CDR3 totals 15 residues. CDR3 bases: TGTGCCAGCAGCGCCCAGGAAGGAACTAATGAAAAACTGTTTTTT. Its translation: CASSAQEGTNEKLFF.

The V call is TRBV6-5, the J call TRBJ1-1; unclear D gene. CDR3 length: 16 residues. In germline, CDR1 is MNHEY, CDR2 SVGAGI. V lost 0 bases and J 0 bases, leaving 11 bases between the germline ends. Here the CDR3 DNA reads TGTGCCAGCAGTTACTCTGGTTTCCCTTTGAACACTGAAGCTTTCTTT. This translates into CASSYSGFPLNTEAFF.